Sequencing of this T cell receptor (beta chain) was carried out in a study of shared clonotypes between healthy human individuals. Libraries were prepared by immunoSEQ multiplex PCR; TCRdb keeps only in-frame clonotypes and omits some of them. The table has approximately 1.9 million clones, 90% to 95% seen once. CD45RO-negative cells were positively selected for CCR7, leaving out terminally differentiated effector memory CD45RA+ cells. Per germline, CDR1 SGHRS and CDR2 YFSETQ. V lost 3 bases and J lost 6; bases outside the gene matches: 2. The CDR3 has 13 amino acids. Source material: naive CD8+ T cells from PBMCs. This sequence joins TRBV5-1 and TRBJ1-2; 10 bases are shared with TRBD1. This TCR was recovered from a man aged 18 to 30 in good health. Some clones in this sample may be carry-over from other donors' samples. The CDR3 region is CASSSGQGDGYTF. Written as DNA, the CDR3 is TGCGCCAGCAGCTCCGGACAGGGGGATGGCTACACCTTC. Drawing the rest from reference TRBV5-1 and TRBJ1-2, the complete variable domain is KAGVTQTPRYLIKTRGQQVTLSCSPISGHRSVSWYQQTPGQGLQFLFEYFSETQRNKGNFPGRFSGRQFSNSRSEMNVSTLELGDSALYLCASSSGQGDGYTFGSGTRLTVV.